The rows below give T cell receptor beta chains drawn from one sample of a study of OX40 agonist ivuxolimab in advanced cancers. The table came from immunoSEQ multiplex PCR; TCRdb's copy has only in-frame clones and leaves some out. Of around 5,600 clones listed, 81% are singletons. Material: CD4+ or CD8+ T cells sorted from blood, obtained in a trial of the OX40 agonist ivuxolimab. These receptors all stem from an adult with an advanced solid tumor such as melanoma, head and neck, liver or kidney cancer. The CDR3 runs from the conserved cysteine through the conserved F or W. The D gene is left open where the match is weak. Expanded clones are given a class, and other clones once, few, many or no size at all.

V gene	D gene	J gene	clone size	CDR3 protein	CDR3 DNA
TRBV27	TRBD1	TRBJ1-1	-	CASSVGQGATEAFF	TGTGCCAGCAGTGTCGGACAGGGGGCCACTGAAGCTTTCTTT
TRBV5-8	TRBD1	TRBJ2-7	-	CASSPRDRIIGPSEQYF	TGTGCCAGCAGCCCCCGGGACAGGATCATTGGCCCATCCGAGCAGTACTTC
TRBV5-1	TRBD2	TRBJ2-1	-	CASSFSGRSNEQFF	TGCGCCAGCAGCTTCAGCGGGAGGTCCAATGAGCAGTTCTTC
TRBV5-1	TRBD1	TRBJ1-2	large	CASKGQVYGYTF	TGCGCCAGCAAGGGACAGGTATATGGCTACACCTTC
TRBV7-9	-	TRBJ2-7	-	CASSLAERASYEQYF	TGTGCCAGCAGCTTAGCCGAACGGGCGTCCTACGAGCAGTACTTC
TRBV7-4	TRBD1	TRBJ2-1	few	CASSGTGGWNEQFF	TGTGCCAGCAGCGGGACAGGGGGCTGGAATGAGCAGTTCTTC
TRBV4-2	-	TRBJ2-5	few	CASSQDRGGQETQYF	TGTGCCAGCAGCCAAGATAGGGGGGGGCAAGAGACCCAGTACTTC
TRBV19	-	TRBJ2-7	-	CASQGQGPYERYF	TGTGCCAGTCAAGGGCAGGGTCCCTACGAGCGGTACTTC
TRBV28	TRBD1	TRBJ1-5	-	CASSSFRGVSNQPQHF	TGTGCCAGCAGTTCATTCAGGGGGGTTAGCAATCAGCCCCAGCATTTT
TRBV6-1	TRBD1	TRBJ2-1	-	CASRTGTGYVEQFF	TGTGCCAGCAGGACCGGGACAGGGTATGTTGAGCAGTTCTTC
TRBV5-4	-	TRBJ2-1	-	CASSPQVGEFGNEQFF	TGTGCCAGCAGCCCACAGGTGGGGGAATTTGGCAATGAGCAGTTCTTC
TRBV16	-	TRBJ1-1	-	CASSQSTLRTEAFF	TGTGCCAGCAGCCAATCTACATTGCGGACTGAAGCTTTCTTT
TRBV4-1	-	TRBJ1-2	-	CASSQEAFKGRGYGYTF	TGCGCCAGCAGCCAAGAGGCTTTTAAGGGCAGGGGCTATGGCTACACCTTC
TRBV19	TRBD1	TRBJ1-1	few	CASFSGTGHTEAFF	TGTGCCAGTTTTTCCGGGACAGGGCACACTGAAGCTTTCTTT
TRBV4-1	-	TRBJ2-5	-	CASSPSTGLSETQYF	TGCGCCAGCAGCCCATCAACAGGGCTTTCTGAGACCCAGTACTTC
TRBV2	-	TRBJ2-7	-	CASRDDSTLGEQYF	TGTGCCAGCAGGGACGACAGCACTCTGGGGGAGCAGTACTTC
TRBV6-5	-	TRBJ1-1	-	CASSYQGKNTEAFF	TGTGCCAGCAGTTACCAGGGGAAGAACACTGAAGCTTTCTTT
TRBV9	TRBD2	TRBJ2-1	-	CASSPTSGPYNEQFF	TGTGCCAGCAGCCCAACTAGCGGGCCCTACAATGAGCAGTTCTTC
TRBV7-3	TRBD2	TRBJ2-1	-	CASSLLAGVYNEQFF	TGTGCCAGCAGCCTTCTAGCGGGGGTTTACAATGAGCAGTTCTTC
TRBV11-1	-	TRBJ2-1	-	CASSKTAADTYNEQFF	TGTGCCAGCAGCAAGACAGCGGCCGATACCTACAATGAGCAGTTCTTC
TRBV7-9	-	TRBJ1-2	few	CASSSGLLQEGYGYTF	TGTGCCAGCAGCTCCGGACTGCTTCAGGAGGGATATGGCTACACCTTC
TRBV7-9	-	TRBJ1-4	-	CASSLAGDQGLFF	TGTGCCAGCAGCCTAGCGGGGGATCAAGGGCTGTTTTTT
TRBV28	TRBD2	TRBJ2-1	-	CASSIERGGDNEQFF	TGTGCCAGCAGCATCGAGCGGGGGGGGGACAATGAGCAGTTCTTC
TRBV27	TRBD2	TRBJ2-2	-	CASSLRTSTGELFF	TGTGCCAGCAGCTTGCGGACTAGCACCGGGGAGCTGTTTTTT
TRBV5-6	-	TRBJ1-1	few	CASSLLGGTEAFF	TGTGCCAGCAGCTTGTTAGGGGGCACTGAAGCTTTCTTT
TRBV29-1	-	TRBJ1-1	few	CSVGGTNTEAFF	TGCAGCGTTGGGGGCACGAACACTGAAGCTTTCTTT
TRBV6-5	-	TRBJ1-2	-	CASSHGERTYYGYTF	TGTGCCAGCAGCCATGGGGAGAGGACTTACTATGGCTACACCTTC
TRBV27	TRBD1	TRBJ1-4	-	CASIRRRGRDEKLFF	TGTGCCAGCATCCGACGGAGGGGGCGGGATGAAAAACTGTTTTTT
TRBV2	-	TRBJ1-1	few	CASSVGGRGTEAFF	TGTGCCAGCAGTGTTGGGGGCCGGGGCACTGAAGCTTTCTTT
TRBV6-5	-	TRBJ1-1	-	CASIGLINTEAFF	TGTGCCAGCATAGGTCTTATTAACACTGAAGCTTTCTTT
TRBV6-5	-	TRBJ2-2	once	CASSYYRTGELFF	TGTGCCAGCAGCTATTACAGGACCGGGGAGCTGTTTTTT